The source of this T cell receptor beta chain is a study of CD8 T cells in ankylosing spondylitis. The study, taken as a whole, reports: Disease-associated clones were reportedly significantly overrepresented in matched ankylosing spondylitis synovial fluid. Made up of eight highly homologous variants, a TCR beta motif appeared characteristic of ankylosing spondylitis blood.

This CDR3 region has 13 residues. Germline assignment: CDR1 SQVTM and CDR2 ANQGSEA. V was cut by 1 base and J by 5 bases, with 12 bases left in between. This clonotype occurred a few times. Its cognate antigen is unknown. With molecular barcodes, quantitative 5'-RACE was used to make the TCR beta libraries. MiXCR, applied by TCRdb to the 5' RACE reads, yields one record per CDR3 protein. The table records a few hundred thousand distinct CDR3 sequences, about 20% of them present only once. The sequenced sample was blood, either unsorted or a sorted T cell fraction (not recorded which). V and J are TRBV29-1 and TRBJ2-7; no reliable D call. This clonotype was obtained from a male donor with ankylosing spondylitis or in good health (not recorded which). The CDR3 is CSVEGTRMDEQYF. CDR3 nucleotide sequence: TGCAGCGTTGAAGGTACAAGGATGGACGAGCAGTACTTC.